This T cell receptor beta chain was profiled in a study of T cell responses to AZD1222 COVID-19 vaccine. Libraries were prepared by immunoSEQ multiplex PCR; TCRdb keeps only in-frame clonotypes and omits some of them. The sample lists roughly 180,000 clones, around 86% occurring once. CDR3 length: 14 residues. Deletions cut 5 bases from V and 5 bases from J, with 12 bases between. Per the germline V gene, CDR1 is LGHDT and CDR2 is YNNKEL (reference sequence). The starting material was peripheral blood, obtained on day 0 of MenACWY control vaccination. The chain combines TRBV3-1 (or the pseudogene TRBV3-2) with TRBJ2-2; possibly TRBD1 for D (5 bases). The TCR sequence derives from an adult in good health. The CDR3: CASSIQGRTGELFF. DNA of the CDR3: TGTGCCAGCAGCATTCAGGGTAGGACCGGGGAGCTGTTTTTT.